A selection of T cell receptor beta chains follows, all from one sample in a study of T cell responses to AZD1222 COVID-19 vaccine. Produced via immunoSEQ multiplex PCR; TCRdb's table is partial and in-frame only. The sample has about 75,000 clones, about 87% seen once; the top ten hold 9% to 10%. The sequencing here drew on peripheral blood, taken 28 days after the second dose of the MenACWY control vaccine. All receptors come from an adult who received the MenACWY meningococcal vaccine as a control. Each CDR3 is given with its conserved first and last residue. D genes are given only for firm matches. Clone size is shown for a subset of rows, as once, few, many or a class of expanded clone.

j_call: TRBJ1-3
v_call: TRBV18
clone_size: .
d_call: .
cdr3_aa: CASSPPPGSGGNTIYF
cdr3_nt: TGTGCCAGCTCACCACCCCCGGGTTCGGGAGGAAACACCATATATTTT

j_call: TRBJ1-2
v_call: TRBV5-4
clone_size: .
d_call: TRBD1
cdr3_aa: CASSSRDRGSYGYTF
cdr3_nt: TGTGCCAGCAGCTCACGGGACAGAGGTTCTTATGGCTACACCTTC

j_call: TRBJ1-1
v_call: TRBV27
clone_size: .
d_call: .
cdr3_aa: CASSFAGNTEAFF
cdr3_nt: TGTGCCAGCAGTTTTGCCGGGAACACTGAAGCTTTCTTT

j_call: TRBJ1-4
v_call: TRBV7-9
clone_size: .
d_call: .
cdr3_aa: CASSRFGVTTNEKLFF
cdr3_nt: TGTGCCAGCAGCCGTTTCGGGGTAACAACTAATGAAAAACTGTTTTTT

j_call: TRBJ2-3
v_call: TRBV6-2/TRBV6-3
clone_size: .
d_call: .
cdr3_aa: CASSYGSHSTDTQYF
cdr3_nt: TGTGCCAGCAGTTACGGGTCGCATAGCACAGATACGCAGTATTTT

j_call: TRBJ2-7
v_call: TRBV7-2
clone_size: .
d_call: .
cdr3_aa: CASSLGVESYEQYF
cdr3_nt: TGTGCCAGCAGCTTAGGCGTTGAGTCCTACGAGCAGTACTTC

j_call: TRBJ2-7
v_call: TRBV3-1/TRBV3-2
clone_size: .
d_call: .
cdr3_aa: CASSQQGAHEQYF
cdr3_nt: TGTGCCAGCAGCCAACAGGGCGCCCACGAGCAGTACTTC

j_call: TRBJ1-4
v_call: TRBV6-5
clone_size: .
d_call: .
cdr3_aa: CATQGGNNEKLFF
cdr3_nt: TGTGCCACCCAAGGGGGAAATAATGAAAAACTGTTTTTT

j_call: TRBJ2-7
v_call: TRBV18
clone_size: .
d_call: TRBD1
cdr3_aa: CASSTGQGEIHEQYF
cdr3_nt: TGTGCCAGCTCAACTGGACAGGGTGAGATCCACGAGCAGTACTTC

j_call: TRBJ1-3
v_call: TRBV4-3
clone_size: .
d_call: .
cdr3_aa: CASSQDPVSGNTIYF
cdr3_nt: TGCGCCAGCAGCCAAGATCCGGTTTCTGGAAACACCATATATTTT

j_call: TRBJ1-1
v_call: TRBV6-2/TRBV6-3
clone_size: .
d_call: .
cdr3_aa: CASSYPGLGTEAFF
cdr3_nt: TGTGCCAGCAGTTACCCAGGGCTGGGAACTGAAGCTTTCTTT

j_call: TRBJ2-5
v_call: TRBV9
clone_size: .
d_call: .
cdr3_aa: CASSVELAEETQYF
cdr3_nt: TGTGCCAGCAGCGTAGAACTGGCAGAAGAGACCCAGTACTTC

j_call: TRBJ2-5
v_call: TRBV5-4
clone_size: once
d_call: .
cdr3_aa: CASSLGSPGPAQETQYF
cdr3_nt: TGTGCCAGCAGCTTGGGGTCCCCGGGACCAGCCCAAGAGACCCAGTACTTC

j_call: TRBJ1-2
v_call: TRBV5-1
clone_size: .
d_call: .
cdr3_aa: CASSRAPGRLDYGYTF
cdr3_nt: TGCGCCAGCAGCCGGGCCCCAGGGCGGTTGGACTATGGCTACACCTTC

j_call: TRBJ2-3
v_call: TRBV6-5
clone_size: .
d_call: TRBD2
cdr3_aa: CASRVAGTDTQYF
cdr3_nt: TGTGCCAGCAGGGTAGCGGGGACAGATACGCAGTATTTT

j_call: TRBJ1-4
v_call: TRBV30
clone_size: few
d_call: .
cdr3_aa: CAWSYSWEKLFF
cdr3_nt: TGTGCCTGGAGCTACAGTTGGGAAAAACTGTTTTTT

j_call: TRBJ1-2
v_call: TRBV19
clone_size: few
d_call: .
cdr3_aa: CASIDTPGLRYGYTF
cdr3_nt: TGTGCCAGTATTGATACTCCGGGTCTGCGCTATGGCTACACCTTC

j_call: TRBJ2-3
v_call: TRBV7-2
clone_size: once
d_call: .
cdr3_aa: CASSLQTGNTDTQYF
cdr3_nt: TGTGCCAGCAGCTTACAGACAGGCAACACAGATACGCAGTATTTT

j_call: TRBJ1-1
v_call: TRBV6-5
clone_size: .
d_call: .
cdr3_aa: CASSYLQGVEAFF
cdr3_nt: TGTGCCAGCAGTTACTTGCAGGGCGTTGAAGCTTTCTTT

j_call: TRBJ1-4
v_call: TRBV6-5
clone_size: .
d_call: .
cdr3_aa: CASSYSSGREAEKLFF
cdr3_nt: TGTGCCAGCAGTTACTCTTCCGGCAGGGAGGCGGAAAAACTGTTTTTT

j_call: TRBJ2-1
v_call: TRBV15
clone_size: .
d_call: TRBD2
cdr3_aa: CATSRGAGLAGNPEQFF
cdr3_nt: TGTGCCACCAGCAGGGGGGCCGGGCTAGCGGGCAACCCTGAGCAGTTCTTC

j_call: TRBJ1-6
v_call: TRBV5-1
clone_size: once
d_call: .
cdr3_aa: CASSLFEGNNSPLHF
cdr3_nt: TGCGCCAGCAGTCTCTTCGAAGGGAATAATTCACCCCTCCACTTT

j_call: TRBJ1-3
v_call: TRBV19
clone_size: once
d_call: .
cdr3_aa: CASSKPTDRSGNTIYF
cdr3_nt: TGTGCCAGTAGTAAGCCGACAGACCGTTCTGGAAACACCATATATTTT

j_call: TRBJ2-3
v_call: TRBV5-1
clone_size: .
d_call: .
cdr3_aa: CASSFDGNTDTQYF
cdr3_nt: TGCGCCAGCAGCTTCGATGGGAACACAGATACGCAGTATTTT

j_call: TRBJ2-5
v_call: TRBV7-9
clone_size: .
d_call: TRBD2
cdr3_aa: CASSFGLAGETQYF
cdr3_nt: TGTGCCAGCAGCTTCGGACTAGCGGGGGAGACCCAGTACTTC